The rows below give T cell receptor beta chains drawn from one sample of a study of blood T cell repertoires in COVID-19. Clones were read by immunoSEQ multiplex PCR, and TCRdb kept only the in-frame ones, dropping some. The profile shows 350,000 or so clones, 87% of them singletons. Material for sequencing was peripheral blood. The receptors here all came from a woman aged 25 to 45 with COVID-19, enrolled during active disease. The CDR3 runs from the conserved cysteine through the conserved F or W. The order of the fields is D gene, J gene, clone size, CDR3 length, V gene, CDR3 protein, CDR3 DNA. A D gene is named only where the DNA matches it firmly. The size of a clone is reported for some rows only, either as once, few or many, or as a class for expanded clones.

d_call: -; j_call: TRBJ2-1; clone_size: -; cdr3_length: 15; v_call: TRBV7-2; cdr3_aa: CASTPDFSSYNEQFF; cdr3_nt: TGTGCCAGCACACCGGACTTCAGCTCCTACAATGAGCAGTTCTTC
d_call: TRBD1; j_call: TRBJ1-2; clone_size: -; cdr3_length: 15; v_call: TRBV5-7; cdr3_aa: CASRPHRGRGYGYTF; cdr3_nt: TGTGCCAGCAGACCTCACAGGGGGCGTGGGTATGGCTACACCTTC
d_call: -; j_call: TRBJ2-7; clone_size: -; cdr3_length: 14; v_call: TRBV2; cdr3_aa: CASIGDRGSYEQYF; cdr3_nt: TGTGCCAGCATAGGGGATCGGGGGTCCTACGAGCAGTACTTC
d_call: TRBD1; j_call: TRBJ2-7; clone_size: -; cdr3_length: 14; v_call: TRBV9; cdr3_aa: CASSSDREAYEQYF; cdr3_nt: TGTGCCAGCAGCTCGGACAGGGAGGCCTACGAGCAGTACTTC
d_call: TRBD2; j_call: TRBJ2-3; clone_size: -; cdr3_length: 15; v_call: TRBV10-3; cdr3_aa: CAIQTSGSETDTQYF; cdr3_nt: TGTGCCATCCAGACTAGCGGGAGTGAAACAGATACGCAGTATTTT
d_call: -; j_call: TRBJ1-4; clone_size: -; cdr3_length: 14; v_call: TRBV18; cdr3_aa: CASSPPGHNEKLFF; cdr3_nt: TGTGCCAGCTCACCACCGGGGCATAATGAAAAACTGTTTTTT
d_call: -; j_call: TRBJ2-5; clone_size: -; cdr3_length: 13; v_call: TRBV29-1; cdr3_aa: CSVAGTPQETQYF; cdr3_nt: TGCAGCGTTGCCGGGACACCCCAAGAGACCCAGTACTTC
d_call: TRBD2; j_call: TRBJ2-1; clone_size: once; cdr3_length: 16; v_call: TRBV3-1/TRBV3-2; cdr3_aa: CASSQTSGKGYNEQFF; cdr3_nt: TGTGCCAGCAGCCAAACTAGCGGGAAAGGGTACAATGAGCAGTTCTTC
d_call: TRBD1; j_call: TRBJ1-2; clone_size: -; cdr3_length: 13; v_call: TRBV27; cdr3_aa: CASSLTGGWGYTF; cdr3_nt: TGTGCCAGCAGTTTGACAGGGGGCTGGGGCTACACCTTC
d_call: -; j_call: TRBJ1-5; clone_size: -; cdr3_length: 13; v_call: TRBV4-1; cdr3_aa: CASSRGGIQPQHF; cdr3_nt: TGCGCCAGCAGTAGAGGCGGGATTCAGCCCCAGCATTTT